This T cell receptor (beta chain) was captured by sequencing in a study of T cells in Graves' hyperthyroidism and ophthalmopathy. Regarding this clonotype: Its antigen is still unknown.

Germline loops: CDR1 SNHLY, CDR2 FYNNEI. The CDR3 length is 13 residues. V shed 5 bases and J shed 2 bases, with 9 bases lying between them. Study-wide points: The model predicted ophthalmopathy a median around 6.5 months before onset. Within blood appeared most thyroid clonotypes that had expanded above 0.001.

Authors of the study amplified TCR beta CDR3 regions from RNA transcripts. The TCR CDR3 first-round RT-PCR relied on the HTBI primer set. TCRdb fed the multiplex PCR reads into MiXCR, producing one record per CDR3 protein. The table shows about 400,000 distinct CDR3 sequences, with 15% occurring only once. The study included ophthalmopathy patients with Clinical Activity Score at least 3, NOSPECS grade at least 4 and duration under 3 months. Investigators excluded patients with uncontrolled infection, other autoimmune disease, pregnancy or lactation. The TCR sequence derives from an older woman with Graves' ophthalmopathy. The material sequenced was blood. The chain combines TRBV2 with TRBJ1-1, with unresolved D. CDR3 in amino acids: CASSTRGNTEAFF. DNA of the CDR3: TGTGCCAGCAGTACCCGGGGAAACACTGAAGCTTTCTTT.